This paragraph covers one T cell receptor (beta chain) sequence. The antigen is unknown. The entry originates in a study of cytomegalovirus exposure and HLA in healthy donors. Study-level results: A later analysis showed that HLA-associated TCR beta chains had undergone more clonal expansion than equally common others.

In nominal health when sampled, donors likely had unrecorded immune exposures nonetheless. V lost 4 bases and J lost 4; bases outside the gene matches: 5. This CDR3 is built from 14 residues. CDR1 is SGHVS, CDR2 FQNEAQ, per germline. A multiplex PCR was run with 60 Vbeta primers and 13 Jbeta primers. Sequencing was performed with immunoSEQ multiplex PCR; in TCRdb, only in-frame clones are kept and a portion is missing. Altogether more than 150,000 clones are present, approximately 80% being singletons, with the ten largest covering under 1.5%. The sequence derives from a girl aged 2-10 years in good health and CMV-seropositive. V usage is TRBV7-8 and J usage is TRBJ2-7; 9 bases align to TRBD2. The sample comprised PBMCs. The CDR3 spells CASSSGLARYEQYF. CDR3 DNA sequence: TGTGCCAGCAGCTCCGGACTAGCGCGGTACGAGCAGTACTTC. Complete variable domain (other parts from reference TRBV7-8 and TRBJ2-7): GAGVSQSPRYKVAKRGQDVALRCDPISGHVSLFWYQQALGQGPEFLTYFQNEAQLDKSGLPSDRFFAERPEGSVSTLKIQRTQQEDSAVYLCASSSGLARYEQYFGPGTRLTVT.